Sequencing of this T cell receptor (beta chain) was carried out in a study of lymphopenia after photon versus proton radiotherapy. The table came from immunoSEQ multiplex PCR; TCRdb's copy has only in-frame clones and leaves some out. The sample records some 33,000 clones, almost 90% being singletons. This CDR3 comprises 11 residues. Trimming removed 3 bases from V and 4 bases from J, with 4 bases in between. Looked up from germline, CDR1 is SGHNT and CDR2 is YYREEE (reference sequence). The chain combines TRBV5-4 with TRBJ1-2; the D is unclear. This clonotype originated in a woman in her 50s with pancreatic cancer. The sequences come from peripheral blood, collected from a patient treated with photon-based radiotherapy. The CDR3 reads CASSSSYGYTF. Here the CDR3 DNA reads TGTGCCAGCAGCTCCTCCTATGGCTACACCTTC.